The rows below give T cell receptor beta chains drawn from one sample of a study of tumor-infiltrating lymphocytes in primary liver carcinoma. Each CDR3 protein is one row after TCRdb ran MiXCR on the multiplex PCR reads. The sample consists of roughly 100,000 distinct CDR3 sequences, roughly 80% of them appearing once. Sequenced sample: liver tumor tissue from sampling region 3. These receptor sequences come from a man aged 40-49 years with primary liver carcinoma and hepatitis B virus infection. CDR3s include the opening cysteine and the closing phenylalanine or tryptophan. Fields, in order: D gene, J gene, clone size, V gene, CDR3 DNA, CDR3 protein. A D gene is named only where the DNA matches it firmly. Size tells how often a clone was seen (once, few, many) or the class of an expanded clone, and some rows leave it out.

D: -
J: TRBJ2-2
size: -
V: TRBV12-3/TRBV12-4
DNA: TGCGCCAGCAGTTTAGCTCCAGTGGGTGTGACCGGGGAGCTGTTTTTT
CDR3: CASSLAPVGVTGELFF

D: -
J: TRBJ2-2
size: many
V: TRBV24-1
DNA: TGTGCCACCAGTGAAGGGGATTACGACACCGGGGAGCTGTTTTTT
CDR3: CATSEGDYDTGELFF

D: -
J: TRBJ2-1
size: -
V: TRBV7-8
DNA: TGTGCCAACAGCGCCAGGGGGGTGGGAGTATCGAATGAGCAGTTCTTC
CDR3: CANSARGVGVSNEQFF

D: -
J: TRBJ1-5
size: -
V: TRBV5-6
DNA: TGTGCCAGCAGCTTGGCTGCGGAGCAGCCCCAGCATTTT
CDR3: CASSLAAEQPQHF

D: -
J: TRBJ2-3
size: few
V: TRBV11-1
DNA: TGTGCCAGCAGCTCTGGGGGAAGCCCCGTTGGAGCCCGCAGAGATACGCAGTATTTT
CDR3: CASSSGGSPVGARRDTQYF

D: -
J: TRBJ2-1
size: once
V: TRBV6-2/TRBV6-3
DNA: TGTGCCAGCAGACCGGGACAAGCCGCGAGGCAGTTCTTC
CDR3: CASRPGQAARQFF

D: -
J: TRBJ2-5
size: few
V: TRBV5-5
DNA: TGTGCCAGTAGCCGAGGACAGCGAGAGACCCAGTACTTC
CDR3: CASSRGQRETQYF

D: TRBD1
J: TRBJ1-6
size: -
V: TRBV4-3
DNA: TGCGTGTGCAGCTCCTGGGACAGGGGAAGGAATTCACCCCTCCACTTT
CDR3: CVCSSWDRGRNSPLHF

D: -
J: TRBJ1-6
size: many
V: TRBV30
DNA: TGTGCCTGGAGAGGGCAGTCAAATAATTCACCCCTCCACTTT
CDR3: CAWRGQSNNSPLHF

D: TRBD1
J: TRBJ1-1
size: -
V: TRBV14
DNA: TGTGCCAGCAGGGACAGGGGAAACACTGGAGCTTACTTT
CDR3: CASRDRGNTGAYF

D: -
J: TRBJ2-3
size: many
V: TRBV29-1
DNA: TGCAGCGCGCAATACGCAGATACGCAGTATTTT
CDR3: CSAQYADTQYF

D: TRBD2
J: TRBJ2-3
size: few
V: TRBV29-1
DNA: TGCAGCGCTCAGCGGGGGGACACAGATACGCAGTATTTT
CDR3: CSAQRGDTDTQYF

D: -
J: TRBJ2-2
size: -
V: TRBV29-1
DNA: TGCAGGGCCAAGGGGAAGGGGGAGCTGTTCTTT
CDR3: CRAKGKGELFF

D: -
J: TRBJ2-5
size: -
V: TRBV4-2
DNA: TGTGCCAGCAGCCAAGTAGGCCTGGAACTAGTGGGACAAGAGACCCAGTACTTC
CDR3: CASSQVGLELVGQETQYF

D: TRBD2
J: TRBJ2-5
size: -
V: TRBV11-2
DNA: TGTGCCAGGAACTTAGAGGCTAGCGGACAAGAGACCCAGTACTTC
CDR3: CARNLEASGQETQYF